The entry that follows covers one TCR beta chain sequence. Its antigen has not been determined. No quality values exist for individual bases; no much larger clone is one base distant. The receptor library was made with the immunoSEQ multiplex PCR assay. Here the immuneACCESS table is served through TCRdb, limited to in-frame sequences with V and J called. Missing clones are a known gap in these copies; in checked studies unresolved V genes cover under half, and the rest lacks a known reason. For this sample there are 150,000 to 200,000 clones; roughly 88% appear just once. The ten largest clones represent approximately 4.9% of the sample. Sequences MGHDK (CDR1) and SYGVNS (CDR2) are obtained from the germline V gene. For this chain, trimming is 2 bases at the V end and 9 bases at the J end, and the number of junction bases without a gene match is 8. Including the terminal cysteine and phenylalanine, the CDR3 comprises 16 residues. CDR3 DNA only is kept here, 48 bases in frame from base 1.

This specimen comes from a study of control samples from healthy donors and cancer patients (dated by TCRdb to about 2020). The chain is encoded by TRBV25-1 joined to TRBJ2-1; 12 central nucleotides agree with TRBD2. The receptor comes from a woman in her twenties or thirties in good health. The specimen was blood. The CDR3 reads as follows: CASSERASGRAGEQFF. The DNA sequence reads TGTGCCAGCAGTGAAAGGGCTAGCGGGAGGGCGGGTGAGCAGTTCTTC. Where the CDR3 stops, the reference TRBV25-1 and TRBJ2-1 genes take over; the full variable domain is EADIYQTPRYLVIGTGKKITLECSQTMGHDKMYWYQQDPGMELHLIHYSYGVNSTEKGDLSSESTVSRIRTEHFPLTLESARPSHTSQYLCASSERASGRAGEQFFGPGTRLTVL.